These T cell receptor beta chains were read from a single sample in a study of blood T cell repertoires in COVID-19. Assay used: immunoSEQ multiplex PCR; TCRdb lists only in-frame clones, some missing. The sample yields roughly 210,000 clones, about 88% seen once. Sequences were obtained from peripheral blood. These receptors all stem from an older man with acute or convalescent COVID-19. CDR3s include the opening cysteine and the closing phenylalanine or tryptophan. The order of the fields is D gene, J gene, CDR3 length, V gene, clone size, CDR3 protein, CDR3 DNA. D genes are given only for firm matches. Some rows have no size entry. The others give once, few or many, or a class for an expanded clone.

>TRBD2|TRBJ2-2|15|TRBV5-1|NA
CASSSAGANTGELFF
TGCGCCAGCAGCTCTGCGGGGGCGAACACCGGGGAGCTGTTTTTT
>NA|TRBJ1-2|12|TRBV6-6|NA
CASTGGNYGYTF
TGTGCCAGCACGGGGGGAAACTATGGCTACACCTTC
>NA|TRBJ2-7|14|TRBV18|NA
CASSVSGIPYEQYF
TGTGCCAGCTCAGTATCCGGGATTCCCTACGAGCAGTACTTC
>NA|TRBJ1-6|14|TRBV11-1|NA
CASSSRGNNSPLHF
TGTGCCAGCAGCTCGCGGGGCAATAATTCACCCCTCCACTTT
>NA|TRBJ2-1|16|TRBV24-1|NA
CATEIGGGSTKNEQFF
TGTGCCACAGAAATTGGAGGGGGCAGTACGAAAAATGAGCAGTTCTTC
>NA|TRBJ1-6|16|TRBV19|NA
CASSPKQGFYNSPLHF
TGTGCCAGTAGTCCTAAACAGGGATTCTATAATTCACCCCTCCACTTT
>NA|TRBJ1-5|15|TRBV2|NA
CASSLQGNLGQPQHF
TGTGCCAGCAGTCTCCAGGGGAATTTGGGTCAGCCCCAGCATTTT
>NA|TRBJ1-1|15|TRBV7-9|NA
CASSPVGRGQTEAFF
TGTGCCAGCAGCCCCGTGGGCAGGGGCCAAACTGAAGCTTTCTTT
>NA|TRBJ1-2|14|TRBV11-2|NA
CASSLAGTNYGYTF
TGTGCCAGCAGCTTGGCAGGAACTAACTATGGCTACACCTTC
>NA|TRBJ1-1|14|TRBV3-1/TRBV3-2|NA
CASSPRGGSTEAFF
TGTGCCAGCAGCCCAAGGGGGGGTAGCACTGAAGCTTTCTTT
>TRBD2|TRBJ2-5|19|TRBV7-9|NA
CASSPWVGLAAPLQETQYF
TGTGCCAGCAGCCCATGGGTCGGACTAGCCGCTCCCCTACAAGAGACCCAGTACTTC
>NA|TRBJ1-4|16|TRBV6-1|NA
CASSEHGAGNNEKLFF
TGTGCCAGCAGTGAACATGGGGCAGGGAATAATGAAAAACTGTTTTTT
>NA|TRBJ1-5|19|TRBV3-1/TRBV3-2|NA
CASSQLRPREVWSNQPQHF
TGTGCCAGCAGCCAACTACGCCCCCGGGAGGTGTGGAGCAATCAGCCCCAGCATTTT
>NA|TRBJ1-2|12|TRBV30|NA
CAWWRVNYGYTF
TGTGCCTGGTGGCGGGTCAACTATGGCTACACCTTC
>NA|TRBJ2-2|13|TRBV6-6|once
CASCRGNTGELFF
TGTGCCAGCTGCAGGGGGAACACCGGGGAGCTGTTTTTT
>TRBD1|TRBJ1-6|15|TRBV3-1/TRBV3-2|NA
CASTPGTGYNSPLHF
TGTGCCAGCACCCCCGGGACAGGCTATAATTCACCCCTCCACTTT
>TRBD1|TRBJ2-1|15|TRBV7-2|NA
CASSYGTGAGNEQFF
TGTGCCAGCAGCTACGGGACAGGGGCCGGCAATGAGCAGTTCTTC
>NA|TRBJ2-3|15|TRBV2|NA
CASKVMSGSTDTQYF
TGTGCCAGCAAGGTGATGAGCGGGAGCACAGATACGCAGTATTTT
>NA|TRBJ2-1|17|TRBV10-3|NA
CAISPGSGSSSYNEQFF
TGTGCCATCAGTCCGGGGAGCGGCTCGAGCTCCTACAATGAGCAGTTCTTC
>TRBD2|TRBJ2-4|17|TRBV7-2|NA
CASSLAGGGPAKNIQYF
TGTGCCAGCAGCTTAGCGGGGGGGGGACCAGCCAAAAACATTCAGTACTTC
>NA|TRBJ1-5|15|TRBV5-6|few
CASSWGSLSNQPQHF
TGTGCCAGCAGCTGGGGCAGTCTTAGCAATCAGCCCCAGCATTTT
>TRBD1|TRBJ1-6|17|TRBV27|NA
CASTLQGTSSYNSPLHF
TGTGCCAGCACCTTACAGGGGACGAGCTCCTATAATTCACCCCTCCACTTT
>TRBD1|TRBJ1-1|17|TRBV5-1|NA
CASSDLPTGPMNTEAFF
TGCGCCAGCAGCGACTTACCGACAGGGCCTATGAACACTGAAGCTTTCTTT
>TRBD1|TRBJ2-5|15|TRBV4-1|once
CASSLVGGRQETQYF
TGCGCCAGCAGCCTCGTAGGGGGCAGACAAGAGACCCAGTACTTC
>NA|TRBJ2-5|15|TRBV14|NA
CASSQPGLIQETQYF
TGTGCCAGCAGCCAGCCCGGACTAATCCAAGAGACCCAGTACTTC
>TRBD1|TRBJ2-3|12|TRBV29-1|NA
CRSDRDTDTQYF
TGCAGATCCGACAGGGACACAGATACGCAGTATTTT
>TRBD2|TRBJ2-1|14|TRBV4-2|NA
CASSQLTSGNEQFF
TGTGCCAGCAGCCAGCTGACTAGCGGGAATGAGCAGTTCTTC
>NA|TRBJ2-2|13|TRBV7-3|NA
CASRIGGTGELFF
TGTGCCAGCAGAATAGGGGGTACCGGGGAGCTGTTTTTT
>TRBD2|TRBJ2-7|15|TRBV7-9|NA
CASSPPGLAGYEQYF
TGTGCCAGCAGCCCACCCGGACTAGCGGGTTACGAGCAGTACTTC
>NA|TRBJ1-4|15|TRBV18|NA
CASSPPTANNEKLFF
TGTGCCAGCTCACCACCGACAGCAAATAATGAAAAACTGTTTTTT
>TRBD1|TRBJ1-5|17|TRBV15|NA
CATSRGQGASRNQPQHF
TGTGCCACCAGCCGAGGACAGGGGGCTTCGCGTAATCAGCCCCAGCATTTT
>NA|TRBJ2-1|13|TRBV28|NA
CASTKGGFNEQFF
TGTGCCAGCACCAAGGGGGGGTTCAATGAGCAGTTCTTC
>TRBD1|TRBJ1-5|13|TRBV10-3|once
CAISGQENQPQHF
TGTGCCATCAGCGGACAGGAAAATCAGCCCCAGCATTTT
>NA|TRBJ1-4|15|TRBV7-9|NA
CASSRSSGLNEKLFF
TGTGCCAGCAGCCGGAGCTCGGGGTTGAATGAAAAACTGTTTTTT
>NA|TRBJ2-6|14|TRBV30|NA
CAWDPGLGANVLTF
TGTGCCTGGGACCCGGGACTTGGGGCCAACGTCCTGACTTTC
>TRBD2|TRBJ2-7|17|TRBV7-9|NA
CASSPGFLREAGYEQYF
TGTGCCAGCAGCCCAGGGTTCTTGCGGGAGGCCGGGTACGAGCAGTACTTC
>NA|TRBJ2-1|15|TRBV5-1|NA
CASSLGGTRYNEQFF
TGCGCCAGCAGCTTGGGTGGGACTCGGTACAATGAGCAGTTCTTC
>TRBD1|TRBJ1-2|20|TRBV10-3|NA
CAISEVTPRGRMGRNYGYTF
TGTGCCATCAGTGAGGTCACTCCCAGGGGGCGCATGGGGAGGAACTATGGCTACACCTTC
>TRBD1|TRBJ2-7|15|TRBV7-2|NA
CASSPQQGIRYEQYF
TGTGCCAGCAGCCCACAACAGGGGATTCGCTACGAGCAGTACTTC
>TRBD1|TRBJ2-7|15|TRBV18|NA
CASSADRGPSYEQYF
TGTGCCAGCTCAGCTGACAGGGGGCCCTCCTACGAGCAGTACTTC
>TRBD1|TRBJ2-2|15|TRBV5-1|NA
CASSWTGSNAGELFF
TGCGCCAGCAGCTGGACAGGGAGTAATGCCGGGGAGCTGTTTTTT
>TRBD1|TRBJ1-3|14|TRBV6-5|NA
CASSPRGQGNTIYF
TGTGCCAGCAGTCCCAGGGGGCAAGGAAACACCATATATTTT
>TRBD1|TRBJ1-5|18|TRBV30|NA
CAWDRGAPFSGSNQPQHF
TGTGCCTGGGACAGGGGGGCCCCCTTTTCCGGGAGCAATCAGCCCCAGCATTTT
>TRBD1|TRBJ2-2|15|TRBV6-6|NA
CASSKTGGSTGELFF
TGTGCCAGCAGCAAGACAGGGGGCAGCACCGGGGAGCTGTTTTTT
>NA|TRBJ2-3|17|TRBV4-1|NA
CASSQTLSGNLPDTQYF
TGCGCCAGCAGCCAAACATTGTCCGGGAACCTCCCCGATACGCAGTATTTT
>NA|TRBJ2-2|15|TRBV5-5|NA
CASSLGGIYTGELFF
TGTGCCAGCAGCTTGGGAGGGATTTACACCGGGGAGCTGTTTTTT
>NA|TRBJ2-7|15|TRBV4-1|NA
CASSQGRTGPYEQYF
TGCGCCAGCAGCCAAGGCCGAACAGGGCCCTACGAGCAGTACTTC
>TRBD1|TRBJ2-2|15|TRBV5-1|NA
CASSLGQGGTGELFF
TGCGCCAGCAGCTTAGGACAGGGTGGGACCGGGGAGCTGTTTTTT